These 5 T cell receptor beta chains originate from one sample sequenced in a study of human CD8 memory T cell subsets. UMI-labeled 5' RACE was the method by which TCR beta libraries were made. Using the 5' RACE reads, TCRdb records one entry per CDR3 protein without DNA. This sample's table has 15,000 to 20,000 distinct CDR3 sequences. Specimen: CD8+ stem-like memory T cells (TSCM and TCM) sorted from PBMCs. Subset noted: stem-like memory CD8 T cells (TSTEM), CCR7+ PD-1- TIGIT-. These receptors all come from a human donor in good health.

The J gene is TRBJ2-7, the V gene TRBV6-2 or TRBV6-3; TCRdb indicates TRBD2, and absent DNA this call remains unverified. Per the germline V gene, CDR1 is MNHEY and CDR2 is SVGEGT. The CDR3 contains 13 residues. The CDR3 here is CASTRDFYYEQYF.

V gene TRBV6-5 combines with J gene TRBJ1-6; TCRdb selects TRBD1, and the lack of DNA leaves this call unchecked. Germline CDR1 reads MNHEY; CDR2 reads SVGAGI. CDR3 length: 16 amino acids. CDR3 in amino acids: CASSYGGRSYNSPLHF.

The genes are TRBV20-1 and TRBJ2-1. Germline V CDR1 and CDR2: DFQATT, SNEGSKA (reference sequence). The CDR3 is 14 residues long. This chain's CDR3 is CSARATFGLLEQFF.

CDR3 residues: CASSWTPGDEAFF. The J gene is TRBJ1-1, the V gene TRBV5-4. This CDR3 has 13 amino acids. The germline CDR1 and CDR2 sequences are SGHNT and YYREEE (reference sequence).

This chain connects TRBV29-1 to TRBJ2-1. The CDR3 totals 13 residues. Germline CDR1 and CDR2: SQVTM and ANQGSEA. CDR3 loop: CSVEDSSAHEQFF.